This T cell receptor (beta chain) was retrieved from a study of shared clonotypes between healthy human individuals. J lost 3 bases, V lost 3 bases, and 8 bases had no gene match. Looked up from germline, CDR1 is MNHEY and CDR2 is SMNVEV (reference sequence). This CDR3 contains 16 residues. Clones were sequenced by immunoSEQ multiplex PCR, and TCRdb holds only the in-frame ones, with some missing. This sample has under 1,100,000 clones, with approximately 80% found just once. The clonotype comes from a man aged 18 to 29 in good health. Some clones in this sample may be carry-over from other donors' samples. What was sequenced was memory CD4+ T cells from PBMCs. The subset here: CD45RA-negative fraction. The chain joins TRBV27 to TRBJ2-5; the match to TRBD1 covers 9 bases. CDR3 in DNA: TGTGCCAGCAGTTTCACGGACAGGGGCTTCAAAGAGACCCAGTACTTC. Its protein product is CASSFTDRGFKETQYF.